This is a list of T cell receptor beta chains from one sample in a study of beta chain features in type 1 diabetes. Profiled with immunoSEQ multiplex PCR; TCRdb holds only in-frame clones, not every one. The data hold 680,000 or so clones, with about 16% observed a single time. The sample comprised naive CD4+ T cells from blood. The receptors originated from a man younger than 35 in good health. Both conserved end residues are part of each CDR3. The D gene is left open where the match is weak. Rows give clone size only sometimes, using once, few, many, or a class for an expanded clone.

j_call: TRBJ2-7
d_call: NA
clone_size: few
v_call: TRBV7-2
cdr3_nt: TGTGCCAGCAGCTTGGGGGTAGTCTACGAGCAGTACTTC
cdr3_aa: CASSLGVVYEQYF

j_call: TRBJ2-2
d_call: TRBD2
clone_size: few
v_call: TRBV6-5
cdr3_nt: TGTGCCAGCAGTTACGGCGGGAGGGCCGGGGAGCTGTTTTTT
cdr3_aa: CASSYGGRAGELFF

j_call: TRBJ1-2
d_call: NA
clone_size: NA
v_call: TRBV7-3
cdr3_nt: TGTGCCAGCAGCATCAACCACCGGGACGGCTACACCTTC
cdr3_aa: CASSINHRDGYTF

j_call: TRBJ2-7
d_call: NA
clone_size: NA
v_call: TRBV27
cdr3_nt: TGTGCCAGCAGTTTCGTTCAGCAGGGGCATTCCTACGAGCAGTACTTC
cdr3_aa: CASSFVQQGHSYEQYF

j_call: TRBJ2-1
d_call: NA
clone_size: few
v_call: TRBV14
cdr3_nt: TGTGCCAGCAGCCCTGGAGGGCAATTCTATCCCAGCTCCTACAATGAGCAGTTCTTC
cdr3_aa: CASSPGGQFYPSSYNEQFF

j_call: TRBJ1-2
d_call: NA
clone_size: NA
v_call: TRBV7-2
cdr3_nt: TGTGCCAGCAGCCTATACGGGAACTATGGCTACACCTTC
cdr3_aa: CASSLYGNYGYTF

j_call: TRBJ2-1
d_call: NA
clone_size: NA
v_call: TRBV5-4
cdr3_nt: TGTGCCAGCAGCTTGGCCGGAGGTGAGCAGTTCTTC
cdr3_aa: CASSLAGGEQFF

j_call: TRBJ2-5
d_call: TRBD1
clone_size: NA
v_call: TRBV5-1
cdr3_nt: TGCGCCAGCAGCCGAGGGGGACAGGGTGTGGAGGAGACCCAGTACTTC
cdr3_aa: CASSRGGQGVEETQYF

j_call: TRBJ2-3
d_call: NA
clone_size: NA
v_call: TRBV27
cdr3_nt: TGTGCCAGCAGTCGACAAGGAACCACAGATACGCAGTATTTT
cdr3_aa: CASSRQGTTDTQYF

j_call: TRBJ2-3
d_call: NA
clone_size: NA
v_call: TRBV9
cdr3_nt: TGTGCCAGCAGCGTAGCCGGGGGGCCCACAGATACGCAGTATTTT
cdr3_aa: CASSVAGGPTDTQYF

j_call: TRBJ2-1
d_call: NA
clone_size: NA
v_call: TRBV12-5
cdr3_nt: TGTGCTAGTGCCTTAGAGGGGACCCTTCACAATGAGCAGTTCTTC
cdr3_aa: CASALEGTLHNEQFF

j_call: TRBJ1-1
d_call: NA
clone_size: NA
v_call: TRBV9
cdr3_nt: TGTGCCAGCAGCGGGGACACTGAAGCTTTCTTT
cdr3_aa: CASSGDTEAFF

j_call: TRBJ2-5
d_call: NA
clone_size: NA
v_call: TRBV4-3
cdr3_nt: TGCGCCAGCAGCCAAGACTACTCTTCTTCTCGGGAGACCCAGTACTTC
cdr3_aa: CASSQDYSSSRETQYF

j_call: TRBJ2-4
d_call: NA
clone_size: NA
v_call: TRBV18
cdr3_nt: TGTGCCAGCTCTAAAGGGGGGATCGCCAAAAACATTCAGTACTTC
cdr3_aa: CASSKGGIAKNIQYF

j_call: TRBJ2-4
d_call: NA
clone_size: NA
v_call: TRBV2
cdr3_nt: TGTGCCAGCGGAAGGGAAAAAAACATTCAGTACTTC
cdr3_aa: CASGREKNIQYF

j_call: TRBJ2-5
d_call: NA
clone_size: NA
v_call: TRBV5-6
cdr3_nt: TGTGCCAGCAGCTTGGAGAGGGGGGAGACCCAGTACTTC
cdr3_aa: CASSLERGETQYF

j_call: TRBJ2-1
d_call: NA
clone_size: NA
v_call: TRBV27
cdr3_nt: TGTGCCAGCAGTTCACCGCGGGTCTTCGGGGGTGAGCAGTTCTTC
cdr3_aa: CASSSPRVFGGEQFF

j_call: TRBJ1-1
d_call: TRBD1
clone_size: NA
v_call: TRBV5-1
cdr3_nt: TGCGCCAGCAGCTTCCGACAGGGGGATAACACTGAAGCTTTCTTT
cdr3_aa: CASSFRQGDNTEAFF

j_call: TRBJ2-3
d_call: TRBD2
clone_size: NA
v_call: TRBV7-2
cdr3_nt: TGTGCCAGCAGCTTGGTTAGCGGGGGGGCCCGAGATACGCAGTATTTT
cdr3_aa: CASSLVSGGARDTQYF

j_call: TRBJ2-1
d_call: NA
clone_size: NA
v_call: TRBV7-2
cdr3_nt: TGTGCCAGCAGCTTCGTTGTGAATGAGCAGTTCTTC
cdr3_aa: CASSFVVNEQFF

j_call: TRBJ1-2
d_call: NA
clone_size: few
v_call: TRBV7-9
cdr3_nt: TGTGCCAGCAGCCCCGGATTCCCCCGGCGGTCTTATGGCTACACCTTC
cdr3_aa: CASSPGFPRRSYGYTF

j_call: TRBJ1-2
d_call: NA
clone_size: NA
v_call: TRBV7-9
cdr3_nt: TGTGCCAGCAGCCCCAGGACAGACTATGGCTACACCTTC
cdr3_aa: CASSPRTDYGYTF

j_call: TRBJ1-2
d_call: NA
clone_size: NA
v_call: TRBV13
cdr3_nt: TGTGCCAGCAGCTTAGTTCTAGGGGTCTATGGCTACACCTTC
cdr3_aa: CASSLVLGVYGYTF

j_call: TRBJ1-3
d_call: TRBD1
clone_size: NA
v_call: TRBV6-5
cdr3_nt: TGTGCCAGCAGAACGACAGGGTATAGAGCAAACACCATATATTTT
cdr3_aa: CASRTTGYRANTIYF

j_call: TRBJ1-1
d_call: NA
clone_size: few
v_call: TRBV18
cdr3_nt: TGTGCCAGCTCACCACCGCGGAGCCCCATGAACACTGAAGCTTTCTTT
cdr3_aa: CASSPPRSPMNTEAFF

j_call: TRBJ1-2
d_call: NA
clone_size: few
v_call: TRBV28
cdr3_nt: TGTGCCAGCAACGACAATCTGAATGGCTACACCTTC
cdr3_aa: CASNDNLNGYTF

j_call: TRBJ2-7
d_call: TRBD1
clone_size: few
v_call: TRBV7-9
cdr3_nt: TGTGCCAGCAGCTTAGCGGACAGGTTAGCCTACGAGCAGTACTTC
cdr3_aa: CASSLADRLAYEQYF

j_call: TRBJ2-3
d_call: TRBD1
clone_size: few
v_call: TRBV5-1
cdr3_nt: TGCGCCAGCAGCAGCGGACAGGGACCAGATACGCAGTATTTT
cdr3_aa: CASSSGQGPDTQYF

j_call: TRBJ2-4
d_call: TRBD2
clone_size: few
v_call: TRBV4-3
cdr3_nt: TGCGCCAGCAGCCATCCCGGACTAGCGGGAGACAAAAACATTCAGTACTTC
cdr3_aa: CASSHPGLAGDKNIQYF

j_call: TRBJ2-4
d_call: NA
clone_size: few
v_call: TRBV7-2
cdr3_nt: TGTGCCAGCAGCTTAAAGAATATTGCTGAGTTAGCCAAAAACATTCAGTACTTC
cdr3_aa: CASSLKNIAELAKNIQYF

j_call: TRBJ2-7
d_call: NA
clone_size: few
v_call: TRBV7-2
cdr3_nt: TGTGCCAGCAGCTTCGGCCAGACCTACGAGCAGTACTTC
cdr3_aa: CASSFGQTYEQYF

j_call: TRBJ2-4
d_call: TRBD1
clone_size: NA
v_call: TRBV7-2
cdr3_nt: TGTGCCAGCAGCTTAGCGCGTGTAGGGACAGGGTTAGCCAAAAACATTCAGTACTTC
cdr3_aa: CASSLARVGTGLAKNIQYF

j_call: TRBJ2-7
d_call: NA
clone_size: NA
v_call: TRBV2
cdr3_nt: TGTGCCAGCAGTGAAAGGGGCGTAAGCTCCTACGAGCAGTACTTC
cdr3_aa: CASSERGVSSYEQYF

j_call: TRBJ1-6
d_call: NA
clone_size: NA
v_call: TRBV5-6
cdr3_nt: TGTGCCAGCAGCTCCAGGGGAAAGTATGGTTCACCCCTCCACTTT
cdr3_aa: CASSSRGKYGSPLHF

j_call: TRBJ2-6
d_call: NA
clone_size: NA
v_call: TRBV28
cdr3_nt: TGTGCCAGCAGTTTTTGGAGTTCCTCTGGGGCCAACGTCCTGACTTTC
cdr3_aa: CASSFWSSSGANVLTF

j_call: TRBJ2-5
d_call: NA
clone_size: few
v_call: TRBV7-2
cdr3_nt: TGTGCCAGCAGCCTAAGGAGCCAAGAGACCCAGTACTTC
cdr3_aa: CASSLRSQETQYF

j_call: TRBJ2-7
d_call: NA
clone_size: few
v_call: TRBV27
cdr3_nt: TGTGCCAGCAGTCAAGACTACGGCTACGAGCAGTACTTC
cdr3_aa: CASSQDYGYEQYF

j_call: TRBJ2-3
d_call: TRBD2
clone_size: NA
v_call: TRBV4-1
cdr3_nt: TGCGCCAGCAGCCAGGGACTAGCGGGGACAGATACGCAGTATTTT
cdr3_aa: CASSQGLAGTDTQYF

j_call: TRBJ2-5
d_call: NA
clone_size: NA
v_call: TRBV9
cdr3_nt: TGTGCCAGCAGCGTAGCTCGAGGGGGTCGACAAGAGACCCAGTACTTC
cdr3_aa: CASSVARGGRQETQYF

j_call: TRBJ2-7
d_call: NA
clone_size: NA
v_call: TRBV4-2
cdr3_nt: TGTGCCAGCAGCCTCTCAAAGGACTCCGGGTACGGGCAGTACTTC
cdr3_aa: CASSLSKDSGYGQYF